This T cell receptor (beta chain) was sequenced during a study of T-cell reconstitution after alpha-beta-depleted transplantation in children. Study results and caveats: One year post-transplant, T-cell counts and diversity were largely derived from T cells produced anew. In patients about two months after transplant, alpha-beta T cells reportedly arose from several hundred expanded graft clones. The high TCRbeta diversity at day 60 in some patients came from surviving recipient T cells and thymic progenitors.

Preparation of the TCRbeta library was carried out with unique molecular identifiers. TCRdb fed the PCR reads into MiXCR, producing one record per CDR3 protein. In the table there are about 1,000,000 distinct CDR3 sequences, roughly 29% of which are singletons. This clonotype was observed a handful of times. No antigen is known for it. V was shortened by 0 bases and J by 10 bases, with 15 bases between the two germline ends. The germline V gene has CDR1 MNHEY and CDR2 SVGAGI. This CDR3 spans 14 amino acids. V usage is TRBV6-5 and J usage is TRBJ1-1; unclear D gene. The TCR sequence derives from a boy under two years old who had a stem cell transplant for SCID, so the T cells may come from the graft donor. The sample was PBMCs, mostly from graft donor cells, taken 360 days after TCRalphabeta/CD19-depleted stem cell transplant. The CDR3, as DNA: TGTGCCAGCAGTTACTCGGAGCACATGCCTGGAGCTTTCTTT. Amino acids: CASSYSEHMPGAFF.